This T cell receptor beta chain comes out of a study of Ad26.COV2.S vaccination and SARS-CoV-2 variants. Regarding this clone: The antigen is undetermined.

Profiling relied on immunoSEQ multiplex PCR, and the TCRdb table lists in-frame clones only, not all of them. The sample contains some 480,000 clones, 87% of which appear only once. The CDR3 extends over 13 amino acids. Trimming left V 3 bases short and J 10 bases short, with 13 bases between. Germline CDR1 is SGHTA and CDR2 is FQGNSA. Overall study results and limits: Measurement of non-spike TCR breadth gave similar results in vaccine and placebo recipients.

Specified treatment: 15 to 20 received Ad26.COV2.S at low or high dose, single or two shots; 5 received placebo; per-sample allocation not given. The study sampled participants on day 63 after the first vaccine or placebo injection. The sample consisted of peripheral blood, taken in a trial of Ad26.COV2.S vaccine versus placebo. The gene calls are TRBV7-2 and TRBJ2-1; a weak D match, TRBD2 (5 bases). The sequence came from a person between 18 and 60 years old who received the Ad26.COV2.S COVID-19 vaccine or a placebo. CDR3 region: CASSLDLPGEQFF. CDR3 DNA: TGTGCCAGCAGCTTGGACCTCCCGGGGGAGCAGTTCTTC.